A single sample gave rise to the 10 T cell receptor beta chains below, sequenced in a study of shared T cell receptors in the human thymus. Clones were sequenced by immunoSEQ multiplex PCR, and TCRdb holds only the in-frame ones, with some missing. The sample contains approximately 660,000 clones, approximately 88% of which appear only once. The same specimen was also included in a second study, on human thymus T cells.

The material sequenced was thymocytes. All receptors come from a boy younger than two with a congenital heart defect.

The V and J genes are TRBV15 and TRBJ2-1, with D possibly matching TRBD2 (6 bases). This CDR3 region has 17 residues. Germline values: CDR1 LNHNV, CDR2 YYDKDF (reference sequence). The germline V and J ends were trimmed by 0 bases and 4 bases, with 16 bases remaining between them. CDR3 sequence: CATSRDPGGTPYNEQFF. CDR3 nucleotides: TGTGCCACCAGCAGAGATCCTGGCGGGACCCCTTACAATGAGCAGTTCTTC.

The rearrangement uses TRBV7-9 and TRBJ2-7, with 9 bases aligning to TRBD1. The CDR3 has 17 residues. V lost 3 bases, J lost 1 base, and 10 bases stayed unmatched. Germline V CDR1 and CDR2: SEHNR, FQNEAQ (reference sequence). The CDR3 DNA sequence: TGTGCCAGCAGCTTTTACCTTAGGGGACAGGGATCCTACGAGCAGTACTTC. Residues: CASSFYLRGQGSYEQYF. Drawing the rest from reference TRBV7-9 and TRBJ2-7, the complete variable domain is DTGVSQNPRHKITKRGQNVTFRCDPISEHNRLYWYRQTLGQGPEFLTYFQNEAQLEKSRLLSDRFSAERPKGSFSTLEIQRTEQGDSAMYLCASSFYLRGQGSYEQYFGPGTRLTVT.

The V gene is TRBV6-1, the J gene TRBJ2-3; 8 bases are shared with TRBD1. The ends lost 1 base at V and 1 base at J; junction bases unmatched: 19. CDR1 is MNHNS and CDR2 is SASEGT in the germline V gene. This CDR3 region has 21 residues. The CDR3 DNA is TGTGCCAGCAGTGAAGGCGGGACAGGAGATTGGGACTGGGCGGGCACAGATACGCAGTATTTT. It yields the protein CASSEGGTGDWDWAGTDTQYF.

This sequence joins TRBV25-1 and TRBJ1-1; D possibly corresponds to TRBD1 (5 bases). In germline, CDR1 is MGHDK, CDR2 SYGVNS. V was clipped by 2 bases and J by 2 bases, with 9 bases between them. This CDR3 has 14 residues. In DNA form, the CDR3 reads TGTGCCAGCAGTGAACGGACAATTAACACTGAAGCTTTCTTT. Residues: CASSERTINTEAFF.

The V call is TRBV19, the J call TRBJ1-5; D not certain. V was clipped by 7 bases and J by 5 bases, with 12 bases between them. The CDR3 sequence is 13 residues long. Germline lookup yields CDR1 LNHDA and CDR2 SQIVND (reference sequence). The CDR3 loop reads CASNTFSHQPQHF. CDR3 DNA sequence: TGTGCCAGTAACACCTTCTCACATCAGCCCCAGCATTTT.

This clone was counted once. This CDR3 is CASSQGDGPLAPQHF. CDR3 DNA sequence: TGTGCCAGCAGCCAAGGGGATGGACCTCTAGCGCCCCAGCATTTT. This sequence joins TRBV14 and TRBJ1-5; D not resolved. The CDR3 is 15 amino acids. V lost 1 base to trimming and J lost 9 bases, with 16 bases between them. Germline CDR1 SGHDN, CDR2 FVKESK.

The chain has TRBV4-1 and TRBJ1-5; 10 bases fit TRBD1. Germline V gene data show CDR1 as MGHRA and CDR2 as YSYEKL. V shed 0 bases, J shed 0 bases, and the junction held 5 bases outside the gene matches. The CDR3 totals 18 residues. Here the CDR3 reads CASSQDDGTGDSNQPQHF. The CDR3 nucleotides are TGCGCCAGCAGCCAAGATGACGGGACAGGGGATAGCAATCAGCCCCAGCATTTT.

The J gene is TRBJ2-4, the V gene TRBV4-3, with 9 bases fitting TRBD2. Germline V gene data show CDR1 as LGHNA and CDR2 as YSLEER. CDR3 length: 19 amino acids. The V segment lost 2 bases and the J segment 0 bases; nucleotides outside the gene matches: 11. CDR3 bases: TGCGCCAGCAGCCAATCCCGCGGGGGGGAGGGACTAGCCAAAAACATTCAGTACTTC. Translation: CASSQSRGGEGLAKNIQYF.

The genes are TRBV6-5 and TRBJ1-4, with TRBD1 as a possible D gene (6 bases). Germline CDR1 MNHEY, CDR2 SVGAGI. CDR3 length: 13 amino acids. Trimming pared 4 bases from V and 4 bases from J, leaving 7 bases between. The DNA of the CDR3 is TGTGCCAGCAGTTGGACAGTTAATGAAAAACTGTTTTTT. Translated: CASSWTVNEKLFF.

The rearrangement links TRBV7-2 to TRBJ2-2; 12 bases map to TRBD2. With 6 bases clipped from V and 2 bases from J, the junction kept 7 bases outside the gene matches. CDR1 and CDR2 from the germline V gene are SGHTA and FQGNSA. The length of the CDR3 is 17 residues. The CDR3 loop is CASRGTGLAGNTGELFF. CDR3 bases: TGTGCCAGCAGAGGCACGGGACTAGCGGGTAACACCGGGGAGCTGTTTTTT.